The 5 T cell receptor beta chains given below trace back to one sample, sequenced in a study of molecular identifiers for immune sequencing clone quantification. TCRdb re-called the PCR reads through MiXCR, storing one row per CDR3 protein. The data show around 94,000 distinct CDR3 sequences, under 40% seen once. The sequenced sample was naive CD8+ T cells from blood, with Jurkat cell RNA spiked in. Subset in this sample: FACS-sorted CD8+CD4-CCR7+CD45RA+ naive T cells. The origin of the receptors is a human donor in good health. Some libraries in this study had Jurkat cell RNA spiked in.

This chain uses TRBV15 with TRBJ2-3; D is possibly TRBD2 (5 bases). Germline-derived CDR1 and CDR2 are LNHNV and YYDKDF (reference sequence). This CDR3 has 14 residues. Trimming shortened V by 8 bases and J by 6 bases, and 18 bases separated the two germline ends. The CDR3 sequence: CATATRAGHDTQYF. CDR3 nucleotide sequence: TGTGCCACCGCAACTCGGGCGGGTCATGATACGCAGTATTTT. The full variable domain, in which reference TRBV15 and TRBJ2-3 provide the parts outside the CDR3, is DAMVIQNPRYQVTQFGKPVTLSCSQTLNHNVMYWYQQKSSQAPKLLFHYYDKDFNNEADTPDNFQSRRPNTSFCFLDIRSPGLGDTAMYLCATATRAGHDTQYFGPGTRLTVL.

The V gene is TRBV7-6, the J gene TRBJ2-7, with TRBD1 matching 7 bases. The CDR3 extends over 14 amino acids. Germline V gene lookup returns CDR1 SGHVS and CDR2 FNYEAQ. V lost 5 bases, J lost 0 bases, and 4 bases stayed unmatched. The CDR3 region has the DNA TGTGCCAGCAGCAACCGGGACAGCTCCTACGAGCAGTACTTC. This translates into CASSNRDSSYEQYF.

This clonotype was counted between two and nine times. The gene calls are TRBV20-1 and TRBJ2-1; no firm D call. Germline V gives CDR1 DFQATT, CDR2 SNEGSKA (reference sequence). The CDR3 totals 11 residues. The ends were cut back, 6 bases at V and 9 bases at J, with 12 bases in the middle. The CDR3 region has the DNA TGCAGTGCCGCTGAGTTGGGTGAGCAGTTCTTC. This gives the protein CSAAELGEQFF.

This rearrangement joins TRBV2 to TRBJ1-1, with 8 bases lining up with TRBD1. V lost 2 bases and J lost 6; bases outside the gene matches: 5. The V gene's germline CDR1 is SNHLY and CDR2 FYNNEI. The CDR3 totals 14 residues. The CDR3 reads CASSEQDREPEAFF. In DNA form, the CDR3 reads TGTGCCAGCAGTGAACAGGACAGGGAACCTGAAGCTTTCTTT.

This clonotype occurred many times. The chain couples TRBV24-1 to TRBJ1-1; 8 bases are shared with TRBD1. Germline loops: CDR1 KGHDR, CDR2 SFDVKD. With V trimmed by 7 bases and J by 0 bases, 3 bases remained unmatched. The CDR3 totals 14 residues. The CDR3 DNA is TGTGCCACCAGGACAGGGGACATGAACACTGAAGCTTTCTTT. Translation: CATRTGDMNTEAFF.